This T cell receptor beta chain emerged from a study of cytomegalovirus exposure and HLA in healthy donors. Overall study context: The 550 to 800 first-cohort repertoires and the 120 or so validation repertoires shared the same platform, a later analysis reported.

Trimming took off 3 bases at V and 4 bases at J, with 10 bases between the two ends. This CDR3 is built from 13 residues. The germline gives CDR1 MNHNS, CDR2 SASEGT. This clone was detected a few times. Its specificity is unknown. Notes on the study in general: Among TCR beta chains, those listed as cytomegalovirus-associated numbered roughly 150.

The table came from immunoSEQ multiplex PCR; TCRdb's copy has only in-frame clones and leaves some out. Of 190,000 or so clones listed, 65% to 85% are singletons. Sequenced sample: PBMCs. This TCR derives from a woman aged 18-29 years in good health and CMV-seropositive. The J gene is TRBJ2-7, the V gene TRBV6-1; D is ambiguous. In DNA, the CDR3 is TGTGCCAGCAGTGACGTTGGTGCGTACGAGCAGTACTTC. Protein: CASSDVGAYEQYF.